Presented here are 8 T cell receptor beta chains from one specimen sequenced in a study of T cell responses to AZD1222 COVID-19 vaccine. TCRdb's copy holds only in-frame clones and misses some; the assay was immunoSEQ multiplex PCR. The sample has about 140,000 clones; approximately 92% are singletons. Specimen: peripheral blood, collected on day 0 of AZD1222 vaccination. The receptor set was obtained from an adult in good health.

This clone appeared a single time. This chain uses TRBV28 with TRBJ2-7; no clear D. The CDR3 is 14 residues long. The V end was cut by 5 bases, the J end by 9 bases, with 20 bases between. Germline CDR1 MDHEN, CDR2 SYDVKM. The CDR3 DNA reads TGTGCCAGCAGTCTCCCCCCGGGTGCTACGAGGCAGTACTTC. This translates into CASSLPPGATRQYF.

The chain has TRBV11-3 and TRBJ1-1; D perhaps matches TRBD1 (5 bases). V lost 3 bases, J lost 4 bases, and 9 bases lay in between. Germline CDR1 and CDR2: SGHNT and YENEEA. The CDR3 contains 13 residues. CDR3 region: CASSFQGGTEAFF. CDR3 bases: TGTGCCAGCAGCTTTCAGGGTGGCACTGAAGCTTTCTTT.

This sequence joins TRBV5-1 and TRBJ2-5; 7 bases are a match to TRBD1. This CDR3 comprises 14 residues. Per the germline V gene, CDR1 is SGHRS and CDR2 is YFSETQ. J gave up 4 bases and V 0 bases, and 3 bases lay outside the gene matches. The CDR3 loop reads CASSLGAGGETQYF. In nucleotides, the CDR3 is TGCGCCAGCAGCTTGGGGGCAGGGGGAGAGACCCAGTACTTC.

V gene TRBV7-9 combines with J gene TRBJ2-5; D gene ambiguous. CDR3 length: 13 amino acids. Germline V gene sequence: CDR1 SEHNR, CDR2 FQNEAQ (reference sequence). V was pared by 3 bases and J by 5 bases, with 10 bases between. The CDR3 nucleotides read TGTGCCAGCAGCTTTGGGGTTTTGGAGACCCAGTACTTC. It translates to CASSFGVLETQYF.

This chain connects TRBV7-3 to TRBJ2-7, with D unclear. V shed 3 bases and J shed 4 bases, with 10 bases lying between them. This CDR3 is built from 13 residues. CDR1 and CDR2 (germline): SGHTA, FQGTGA. CDR3 sequence reads: CASSFLHGYEQYF. The CDR3 DNA sequence: TGTGCCAGCAGCTTCCTCCATGGGTACGAGCAGTACTTC.

This clone appeared a few times. The chain recombines TRBV6-5 with TRBJ1-5; D is unclear. Germline V gene sequence: CDR1 MNHEY, CDR2 SVGAGI. Trimming pared 4 bases from V and 7 bases from J, leaving 11 bases between. This CDR3 is built from 13 residues. CDR3 nucleotide sequence: TGTGCCAGCAGTTCCGGCCCGAGGCAGCCCCAGCATTTT. Its translation: CASSSGPRQPQHF.

The chain has TRBV7-9 and TRBJ2-5; D may be TRBD1 (5 bases). From germline, CDR1 is SEHNR and CDR2 FQNEAQ (reference sequence). The V and J ends lost 2 bases and 5 bases respectively, with 9 bases between them. The CDR3 is 13 amino acids. The CDR3 region is CASSLRGLETQYF. The CDR3 coding sequence is TGTGCCAGCAGCTTAAGGGGTCTGGAGACCCAGTACTTC.

This clone was counted between two and nine times. The J gene is TRBJ2-2, the V gene TRBV7-3; 9 nucleotides match TRBD1. This CDR3 is 16 amino acids long. Losses at the gene ends were 5 bases for V and 5 bases for J; bases not matched to a gene: 9. Germline values: CDR1 SGHTA, CDR2 FQGTGA. The CDR3 DNA is TGTGCCAGCAGCCCTACAGGGGGCGCGGTTACCGGGGAGCTGTTTTTT. Encoded protein: CASSPTGGAVTGELFF.